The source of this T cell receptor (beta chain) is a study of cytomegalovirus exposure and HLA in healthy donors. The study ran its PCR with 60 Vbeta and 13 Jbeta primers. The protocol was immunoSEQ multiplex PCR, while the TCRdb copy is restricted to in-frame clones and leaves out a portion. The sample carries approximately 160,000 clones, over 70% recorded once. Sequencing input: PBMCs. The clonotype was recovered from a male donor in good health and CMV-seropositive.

The chain's CDR3 is CASSLDVRGATDTQYF. CDR3 nucleotides: TGTGCCAGCAGCTTAGATGTGCGGGGGGCCACAGATACGCAGTATTTT. The chain is built from TRBV11-2 and TRBJ2-3; TRBD2 agrees at 8 bases. The V segment lost 0 bases and the J segment 2 bases; nucleotides outside the gene matches: 4. The length of the CDR3 is 16 residues. The germline V gene has CDR1 SGHAT and CDR2 FQNNGV. Based on the CDR3 plus reference TRBV11-2 and TRBJ2-3, the full variable domain is EAGVAQSPRYKIIEKRQSVAFWCNPISGHATLYWYQQILGQGPKLLIQFQNNGVVDDSQLPKDRFSAERLKGVDSTLKIQPAKLEDSAVYLCASSLDVRGATDTQYFGPGTRLTVL.